This TCR beta chain originates from a study of shared clonotypes between healthy human individuals. CDR1 and CDR2 from the germline V gene are MNHEY and SVGAGI. With 6 bases clipped from V and 2 bases from J, the junction kept 3 bases outside the gene matches. CDR3 length equals 14 residues. Only in-frame clones appear in the TCRdb table, and some are missing; sequencing was by immunoSEQ multiplex PCR. Of about 730,000 clones in the sample, 72% were seen once. This TCR was recovered from a woman between 25 and 40 years old in good health. The rearrangement links TRBV6-5 to TRBJ2-2, with 7 positions matching TRBD2. Sequencing was performed on memory CD4+ T cells sorted from blood. Subset of the sample: CD45RA-negative fraction. CDR3 region: CASRRTRNTGELFF. The CDR3 nucleotides read TGTGCCAGCAGGAGGACTAGAAACACCGGGGAGCTGTTTTTT.